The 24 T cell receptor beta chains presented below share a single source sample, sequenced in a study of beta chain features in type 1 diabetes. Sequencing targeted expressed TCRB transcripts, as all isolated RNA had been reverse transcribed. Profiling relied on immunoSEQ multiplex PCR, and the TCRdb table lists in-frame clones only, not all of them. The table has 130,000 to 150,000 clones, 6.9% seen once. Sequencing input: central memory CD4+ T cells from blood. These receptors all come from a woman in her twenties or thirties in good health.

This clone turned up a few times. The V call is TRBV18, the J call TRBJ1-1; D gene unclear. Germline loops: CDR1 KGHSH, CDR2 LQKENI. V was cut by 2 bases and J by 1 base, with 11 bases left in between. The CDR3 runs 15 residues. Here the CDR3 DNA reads TGTGCCAGCTCACCAATAGCGGAACCGAACACTGAAGCTTTCTTT. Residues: CASSPIAEPNTEAFF.

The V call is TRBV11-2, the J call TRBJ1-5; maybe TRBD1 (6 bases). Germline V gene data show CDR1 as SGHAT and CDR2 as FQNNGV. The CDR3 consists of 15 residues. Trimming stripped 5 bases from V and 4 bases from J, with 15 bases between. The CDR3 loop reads CASSLTDSVNQPQHF. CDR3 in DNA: TGTGCCAGCAGCCTTACGGACAGCGTAAATCAGCCCCAGCATTTT.

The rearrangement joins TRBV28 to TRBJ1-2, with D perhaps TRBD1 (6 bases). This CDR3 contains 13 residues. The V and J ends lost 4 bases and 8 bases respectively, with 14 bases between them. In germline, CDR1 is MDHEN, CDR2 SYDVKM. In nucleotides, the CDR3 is TGTGCCAGCAGTTCCCTGCCAGGGGACGGCTACACCTTC. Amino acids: CASSSLPGDGYTF.

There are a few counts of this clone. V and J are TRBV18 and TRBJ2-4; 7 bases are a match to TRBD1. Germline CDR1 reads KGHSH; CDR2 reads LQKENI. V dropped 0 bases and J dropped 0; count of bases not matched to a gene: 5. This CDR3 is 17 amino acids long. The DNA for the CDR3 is TGTGCCAGCTCACCACCTGGGACAGTCCTAGCCAAAAACATTCAGTACTTC. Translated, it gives CASSPPGTVLAKNIQYF.

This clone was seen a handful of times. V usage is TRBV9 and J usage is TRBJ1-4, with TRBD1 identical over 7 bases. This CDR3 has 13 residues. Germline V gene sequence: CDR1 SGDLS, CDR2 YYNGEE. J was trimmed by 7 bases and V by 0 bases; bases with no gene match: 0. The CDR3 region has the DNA TGTGCCAGCAGCGTAGACAGGGGTGAAAAACTGTTTTTT. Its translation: CASSVDRGEKLFF.

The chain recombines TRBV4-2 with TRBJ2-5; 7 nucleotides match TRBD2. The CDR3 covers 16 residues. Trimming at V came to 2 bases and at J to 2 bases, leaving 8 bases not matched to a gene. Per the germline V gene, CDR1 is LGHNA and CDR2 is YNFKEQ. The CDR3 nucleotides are TGTGCCAGCAGCCAATCCTCGGCTAGCGGTCAAGAGACCCAGTACTTC. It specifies CASSQSSASGQETQYF.

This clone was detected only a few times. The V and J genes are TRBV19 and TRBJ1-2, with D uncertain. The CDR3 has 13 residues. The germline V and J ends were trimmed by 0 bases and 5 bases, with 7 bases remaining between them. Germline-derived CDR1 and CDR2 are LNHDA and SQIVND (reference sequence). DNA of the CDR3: TGTGCCAGTAGTATAGATGGCAGATATGGCTACACCTTC. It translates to CASSIDGRYGYTF.

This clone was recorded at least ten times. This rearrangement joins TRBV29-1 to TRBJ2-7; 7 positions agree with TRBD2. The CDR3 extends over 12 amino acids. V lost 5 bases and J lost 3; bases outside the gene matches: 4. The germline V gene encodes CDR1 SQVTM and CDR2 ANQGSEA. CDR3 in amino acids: CSVLSSGYEQYF. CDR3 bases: TGCAGCGTTCTGTCTAGCGGCTACGAGCAGTACTTC.

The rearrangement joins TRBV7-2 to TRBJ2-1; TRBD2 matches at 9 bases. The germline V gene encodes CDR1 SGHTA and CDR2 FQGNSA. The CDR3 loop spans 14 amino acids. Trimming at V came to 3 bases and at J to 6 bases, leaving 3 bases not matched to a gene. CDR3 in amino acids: CASSLGLAGNEQFF. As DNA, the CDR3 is TGTGCCAGCAGCTTGGGACTAGCCGGCAATGAGCAGTTCTTC.

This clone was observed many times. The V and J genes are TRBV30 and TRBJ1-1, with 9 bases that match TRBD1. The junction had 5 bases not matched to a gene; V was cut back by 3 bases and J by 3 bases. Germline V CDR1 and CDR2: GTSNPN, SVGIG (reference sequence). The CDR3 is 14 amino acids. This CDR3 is CAWSTGQGYTEAFF. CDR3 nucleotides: TGTGCCTGGAGCACGGGACAGGGATACACTGAAGCTTTCTTT.

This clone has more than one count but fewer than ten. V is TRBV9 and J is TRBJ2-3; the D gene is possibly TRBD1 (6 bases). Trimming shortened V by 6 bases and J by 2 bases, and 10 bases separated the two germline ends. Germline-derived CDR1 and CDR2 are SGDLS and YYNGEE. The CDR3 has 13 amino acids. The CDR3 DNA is TGTGCCAGCACTACAGGGCCCACAGATACGCAGTATTTT. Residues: CASTTGPTDTQYF. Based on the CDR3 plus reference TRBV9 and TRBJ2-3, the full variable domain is DSGVTQTPKHLITATGQRVTLRCSPRSGDLSVYWYQQSLDQGLQFLIQYYNGEERAKGNILERFSAQQFPDLHSELNLSSLELGDSALYFCASTTGPTDTQYFGPGTRLTVL.

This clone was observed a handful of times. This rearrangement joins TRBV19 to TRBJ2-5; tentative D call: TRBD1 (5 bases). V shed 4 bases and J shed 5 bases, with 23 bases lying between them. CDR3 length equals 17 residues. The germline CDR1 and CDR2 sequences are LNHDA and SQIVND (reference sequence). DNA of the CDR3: TGTGCCAGTAGTACCAACCCAGGGAATAAATTTTTGGAGACCCAGTACTTC. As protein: CASSTNPGNKFLETQYF.

The CDR3 sequence: CAWSSGGGQPQHF. The CDR3 coding sequence is TGTGCCTGGAGTTCAGGGGGCGGTCAGCCCCAGCATTTT. This chain connects TRBV30 to TRBJ1-5, with TRBD1 identical over 8 bases. After removal of 2 bases from V and 6 bases from J, the junction contained 3 bases not matched to a gene. The CDR3 consists of 13 residues. Looked up from germline, CDR1 is GTSNPN and CDR2 is SVGIG (reference sequence).

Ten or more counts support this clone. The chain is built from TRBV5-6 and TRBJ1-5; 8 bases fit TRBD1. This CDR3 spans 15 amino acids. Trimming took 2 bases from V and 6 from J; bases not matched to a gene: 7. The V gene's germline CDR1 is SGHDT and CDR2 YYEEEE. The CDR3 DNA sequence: TGTGCCAGCAGCTTAGCAGGGGGCTGGGGTCAGCCCCAGCATTTT. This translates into CASSLAGGWGQPQHF.

CDR3 in DNA: TGTGCCAGCAGCCAAGATGGGCCTAGCGGGTTGGTTCCCTACGAGCAGTACTTC. Translating gives CASSQDGPSGLVPYEQYF. The V and J genes are TRBV4-2 and TRBJ2-7, with 8 bases that match TRBD2. This CDR3 has 18 amino acids. Germline values: CDR1 LGHNA, CDR2 YNFKEQ. J lost 2 bases, V lost 0 bases, and 12 bases had no gene match.

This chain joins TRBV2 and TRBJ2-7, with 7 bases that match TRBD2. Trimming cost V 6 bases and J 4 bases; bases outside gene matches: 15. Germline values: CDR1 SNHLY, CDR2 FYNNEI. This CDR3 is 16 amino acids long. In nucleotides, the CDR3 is TGTGCCAGCAGAAAGGACGACGGGACTACTAAGTACGAGCAGTACTTC. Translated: CASRKDDGTTKYEQYF.

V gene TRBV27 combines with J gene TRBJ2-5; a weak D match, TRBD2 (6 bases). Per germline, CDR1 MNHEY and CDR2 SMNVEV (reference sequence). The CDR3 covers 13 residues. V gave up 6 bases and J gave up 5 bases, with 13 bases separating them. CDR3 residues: CASSLGGMETQYF. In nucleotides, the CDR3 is TGTGCCAGCAGCTTGGGGGGTATGGAGACCCAGTACTTC.

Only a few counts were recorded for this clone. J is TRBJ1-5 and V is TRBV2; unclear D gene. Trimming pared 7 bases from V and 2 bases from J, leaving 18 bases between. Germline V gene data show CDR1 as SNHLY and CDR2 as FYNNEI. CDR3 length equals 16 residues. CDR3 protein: CASTLDAGSGNQPQHF. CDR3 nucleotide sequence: TGTGCCAGCACCCTGGACGCGGGAAGTGGCAATCAGCCCCAGCATTTT.

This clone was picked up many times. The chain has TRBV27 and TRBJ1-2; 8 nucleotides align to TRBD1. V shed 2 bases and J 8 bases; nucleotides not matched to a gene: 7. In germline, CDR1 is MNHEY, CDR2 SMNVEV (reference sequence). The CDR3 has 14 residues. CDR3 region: CASSLQGARGGYTF. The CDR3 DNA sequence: TGTGCCAGCAGTTTACAGGGGGCGCGAGGGGGCTACACCTTC.

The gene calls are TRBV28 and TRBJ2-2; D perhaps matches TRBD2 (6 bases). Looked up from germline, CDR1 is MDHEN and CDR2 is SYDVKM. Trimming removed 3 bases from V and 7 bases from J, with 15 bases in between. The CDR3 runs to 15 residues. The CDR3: CASSLAGTRGGELFF. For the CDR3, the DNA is TGTGCCAGCAGTTTGGCCGGGACTCGCGGCGGGGAGCTGTTTTTT.

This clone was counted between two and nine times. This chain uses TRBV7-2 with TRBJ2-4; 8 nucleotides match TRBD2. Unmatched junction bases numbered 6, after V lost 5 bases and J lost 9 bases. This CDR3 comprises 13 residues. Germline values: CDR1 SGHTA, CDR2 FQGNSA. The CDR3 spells CASSANAGGIQYF. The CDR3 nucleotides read TGTGCCAGCAGCGCCAATGCGGGGGGCATTCAGTACTTC. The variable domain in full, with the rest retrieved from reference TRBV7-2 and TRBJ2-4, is GAGVSQSPSNKVTEKGKDVELRCDPISGHTALYWYRQSLGQGLEFLIYFQGNSAPDKSGLPSDRFSAERTGGSVSTLTIQRTQQEDSAVYLCASSANAGGIQYFGAGTRLSVL.

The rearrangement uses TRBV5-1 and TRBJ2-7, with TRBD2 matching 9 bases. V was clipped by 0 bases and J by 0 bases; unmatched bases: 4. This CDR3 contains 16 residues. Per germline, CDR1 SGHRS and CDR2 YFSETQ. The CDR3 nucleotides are TGCGCCAGCAGCTTGGATCCTAGCGGGATCTCCTACGAGCAGTACTTC. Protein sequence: CASSLDPSGISYEQYF.

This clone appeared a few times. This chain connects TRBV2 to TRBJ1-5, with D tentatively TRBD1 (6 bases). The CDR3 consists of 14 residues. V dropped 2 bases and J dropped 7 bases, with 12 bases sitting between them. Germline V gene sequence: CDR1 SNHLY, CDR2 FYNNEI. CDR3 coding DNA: TGTGCCAGCAGTGAACTCAGGGGCGGGCAGCCCCAGCATTTT. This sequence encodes CASSELRGGQPQHF.

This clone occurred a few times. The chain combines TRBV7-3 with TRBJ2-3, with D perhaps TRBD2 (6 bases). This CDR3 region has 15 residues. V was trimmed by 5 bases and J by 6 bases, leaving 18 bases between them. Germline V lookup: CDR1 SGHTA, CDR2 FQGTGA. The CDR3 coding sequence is TGTGCCAGCAGCCCGGGAGCTCCCCCTGGTGATACGCAGTATTTT. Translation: CASSPGAPPGDTQYF.